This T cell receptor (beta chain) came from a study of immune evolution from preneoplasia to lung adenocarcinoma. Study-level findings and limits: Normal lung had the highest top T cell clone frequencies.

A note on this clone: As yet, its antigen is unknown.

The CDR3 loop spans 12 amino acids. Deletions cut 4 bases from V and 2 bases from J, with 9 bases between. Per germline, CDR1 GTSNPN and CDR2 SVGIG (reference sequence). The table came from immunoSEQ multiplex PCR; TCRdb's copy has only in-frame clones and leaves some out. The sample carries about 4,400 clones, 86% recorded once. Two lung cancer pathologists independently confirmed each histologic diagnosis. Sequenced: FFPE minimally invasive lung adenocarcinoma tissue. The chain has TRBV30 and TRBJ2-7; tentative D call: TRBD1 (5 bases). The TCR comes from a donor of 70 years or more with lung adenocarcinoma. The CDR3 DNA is TGTGCCTGGACACAGGTTCCCTACGAGCAGTACTTC. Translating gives CAWTQVPYEQYF.